This T cell receptor (beta chain) was profiled in a study of T cell responses to AZD1222 COVID-19 vaccine. About this clone: As yet, its antigen is unknown.

Findings of the study overall: Most donors were white British, females outnumbered males, and clonal diversity was possibly underestimated. Recipients of AZD1222 seropositive at baseline numbered only 6 or 7.

CDR3 length: 15 amino acids. V trimming: 6 bases; J trimming: 7 bases; junction bases outside the gene matches: 11. Germline values: CDR1 MNHEY, CDR2 SVGAGI. TCRdb keeps only in-frame clones here, not all; method: immunoSEQ multiplex PCR. The sample contains roughly 97,000 clones, roughly 86% of which appear only once. The sequencing used peripheral blood, collected 28 days after the second dose of the MenACWY control vaccine. The rearrangement links TRBV6-5 to TRBJ2-5; 10 bases agree with TRBD1. This TCR came from an adult who received the MenACWY meningococcal vaccine as a control. This CDR3 reads CASSRGQGPEGTQYF. The CDR3 DNA reads TGTGCCAGCAGCCGGGGACAGGGGCCCGAGGGGACCCAGTACTTC.